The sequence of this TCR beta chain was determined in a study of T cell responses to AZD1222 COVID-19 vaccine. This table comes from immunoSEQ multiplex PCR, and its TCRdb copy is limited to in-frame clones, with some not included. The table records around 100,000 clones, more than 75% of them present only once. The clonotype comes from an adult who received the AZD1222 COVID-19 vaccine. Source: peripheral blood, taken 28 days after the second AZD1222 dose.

The CDR3 bases are TGCGCCAGCAGCTTGGGACAGCCAAACACCGGGGAGCTGTTTTTT. It encodes CASSLGQPNTGELFF. V usage is TRBV5-1 and J usage is TRBJ2-2, with D maybe TRBD1 (5 bases). In germline, CDR1 is SGHRS, CDR2 YFSETQ. The CDR3 runs 15 residues. V lost 0 bases and J 2 bases, leaving 8 bases between the germline ends.